This T cell receptor beta chain derives from a study of blood T cell repertoires in COVID-19. Study overall: T cells, B-cell-depleted T cells, or PBMCs provided the cDNA or gDNA that served as material.

Across about two dozen US areas, participants ranged in age from roughly 18 to 89 years. Cohort placement rested on clinical history that participants reported themselves. CDR1 is LGHDT and CDR2 is YNNKEL in the germline V gene (reference sequence). The CDR3 spans 15 residues. V shed 1 base and J 3 bases; nucleotides not matched to a gene: 2. Per the original data handling: By means of reference gene primer amplification, nucleated cell counts were estimated. Only in-frame clones appear in the TCRdb table, and some are missing; sequencing was by immunoSEQ multiplex PCR. The V and J calls and clone size are taken from that table; D and trimming were inferred from the DNA. The table includes roughly 430,000 clones, about 88% detected once.

The chain combines TRBV3-1 (or the pseudogene TRBV3-2) with TRBJ1-3; the match to TRBD1 covers 8 bases. This clonotype was sampled from a woman aged 18-29 years who had been exposed to COVID-19. The sample comprised PBMCs or T cells enriched from blood (not recorded which). In DNA, the CDR3 is TGTGCCAGCAGCCAAGGACAGGGGATTGGAAACACCATATATTTT. Amino acids: CASSQGQGIGNTIYF.